Each of the 2 T cell receptor beta chains below was sequenced from the same sample in a study of cytomegalovirus exposure and HLA in healthy donors. 60 Vbeta and 13 Jbeta primers were used in PCR. TCRdb keeps only in-frame clones here, not all; method: immunoSEQ multiplex PCR. This sample's table has some 130,000 clones. The sequencing sample was made of PBMCs. These receptors were obtained from a man younger than 30 in good health and CMV-seronegative.

The rearrangement uses TRBV5-4 and TRBJ2-7, with 9 bases identical to TRBD2. Germline loops: CDR1 SGHNT, CDR2 YYREEE (reference sequence). Losses at the gene ends were 2 bases for V and 5 bases for J; bases not matched to a gene: 5. This CDR3 region has 14 residues. The CDR3 bases are TGTGCCAGCAGCTTCCCTAGCGGGATCAACGAGCAGTACTTC. This translates into CASSFPSGINEQYF.

The J gene is TRBJ1-4, the V gene TRBV13; D not certain. The CDR3 extends over 13 amino acids. With 6 bases removed from V and 7 bases from J, the gap between germline ends came to 12 bases. Per the germline V gene, CDR1 is PRHDT and CDR2 is FYEKMQ (reference sequence). The CDR3 nucleotides read TGTGCCAGCAGGGAAGAGGGAGTTGAAAAACTGTTTTTT. It yields the protein CASREEGVEKLFF.